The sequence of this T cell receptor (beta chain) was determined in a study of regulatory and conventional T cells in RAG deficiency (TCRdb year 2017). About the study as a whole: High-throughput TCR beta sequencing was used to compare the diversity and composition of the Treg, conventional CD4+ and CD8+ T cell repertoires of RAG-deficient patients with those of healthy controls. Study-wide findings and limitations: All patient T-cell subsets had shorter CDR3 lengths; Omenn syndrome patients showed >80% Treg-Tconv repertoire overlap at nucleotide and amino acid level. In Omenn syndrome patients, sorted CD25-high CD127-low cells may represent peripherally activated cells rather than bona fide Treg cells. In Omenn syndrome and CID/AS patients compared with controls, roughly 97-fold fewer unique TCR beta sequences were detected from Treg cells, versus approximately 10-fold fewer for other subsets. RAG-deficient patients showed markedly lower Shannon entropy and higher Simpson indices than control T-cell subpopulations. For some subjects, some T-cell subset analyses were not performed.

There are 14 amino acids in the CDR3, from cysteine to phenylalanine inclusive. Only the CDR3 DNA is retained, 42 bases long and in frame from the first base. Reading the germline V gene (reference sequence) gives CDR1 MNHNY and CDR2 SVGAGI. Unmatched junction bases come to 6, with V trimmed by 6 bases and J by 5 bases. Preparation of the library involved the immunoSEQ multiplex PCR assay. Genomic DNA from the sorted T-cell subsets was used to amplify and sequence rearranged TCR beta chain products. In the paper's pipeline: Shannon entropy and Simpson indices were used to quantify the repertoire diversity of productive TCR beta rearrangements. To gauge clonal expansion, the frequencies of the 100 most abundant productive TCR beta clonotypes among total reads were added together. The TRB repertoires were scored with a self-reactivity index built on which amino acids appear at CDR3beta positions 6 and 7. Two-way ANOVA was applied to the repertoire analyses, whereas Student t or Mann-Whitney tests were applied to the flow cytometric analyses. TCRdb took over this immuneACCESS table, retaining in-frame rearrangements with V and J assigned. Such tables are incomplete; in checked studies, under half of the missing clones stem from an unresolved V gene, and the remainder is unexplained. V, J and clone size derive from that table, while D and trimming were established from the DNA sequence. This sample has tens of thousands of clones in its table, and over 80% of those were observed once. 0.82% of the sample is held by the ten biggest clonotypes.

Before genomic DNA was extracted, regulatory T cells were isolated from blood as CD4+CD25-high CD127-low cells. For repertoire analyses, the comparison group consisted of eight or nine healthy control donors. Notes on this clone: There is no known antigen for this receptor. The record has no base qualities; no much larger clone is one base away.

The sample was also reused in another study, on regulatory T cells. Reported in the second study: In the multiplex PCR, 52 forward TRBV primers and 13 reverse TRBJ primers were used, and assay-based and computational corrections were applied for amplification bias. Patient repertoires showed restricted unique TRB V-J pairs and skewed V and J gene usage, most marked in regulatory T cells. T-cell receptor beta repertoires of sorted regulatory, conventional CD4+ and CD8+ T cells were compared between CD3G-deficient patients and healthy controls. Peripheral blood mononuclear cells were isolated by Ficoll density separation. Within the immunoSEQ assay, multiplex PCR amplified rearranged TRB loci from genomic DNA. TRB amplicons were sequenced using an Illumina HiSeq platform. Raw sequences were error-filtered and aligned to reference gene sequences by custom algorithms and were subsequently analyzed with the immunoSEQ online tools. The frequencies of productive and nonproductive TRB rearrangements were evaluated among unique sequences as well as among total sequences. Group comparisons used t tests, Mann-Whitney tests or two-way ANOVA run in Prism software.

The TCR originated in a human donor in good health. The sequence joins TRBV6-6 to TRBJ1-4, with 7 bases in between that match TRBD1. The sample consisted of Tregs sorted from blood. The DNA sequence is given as TGTGCCAGCAGGCTACAGGGGTCGAATGAAAAACTGTTTTTT. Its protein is CASRLQGSNEKLFF.